This T cell receptor (beta chain) was sequenced in a study of cytomegalovirus exposure and HLA in healthy donors. The CDR3 length is 13 residues. Germline V CDR1 and CDR2: SGHTA, FQGNSA. V shed 6 bases, J shed 5 bases, and the junction held 7 bases outside the gene matches. Use of 60 Vbeta and 13 Jbeta primers characterized the PCR. Clones were sequenced by immunoSEQ multiplex PCR, and TCRdb holds only the in-frame ones, with some missing. The table lists roughly 150,000 clones, about three quarters of them singletons, with roughly 4.3% in the top ten. Sequencing was performed on PBMCs. This rearrangement joins TRBV7-2 to TRBJ2-7, with 7 bases aligning to TRBD1. The TCR was taken from a male donor in good health and CMV-seronegative. The CDR3 DNA reads TGTGCCAGCAGTGACAGGGTAGCACACGAGCAGTACTTC. It yields the protein CASSDRVAHEQYF.